The 19 T cell receptor beta chains below come from one sample, sequenced in a study of OX40 agonist ivuxolimab in advanced cancers. Clones were read by immunoSEQ multiplex PCR, and TCRdb kept only the in-frame ones, dropping some. The sample includes 45,000 to 65,000 clones, about nine tenths of them seen just once. The input for sequencing was CD4+ or CD8+ T cells sorted from blood, taken in a trial of the OX40 agonist ivuxolimab. The receptor set was obtained from an adult with an advanced solid tumor such as melanoma, head and neck, liver or kidney cancer.

The V gene is TRBV14, the J gene TRBJ1-2; a possible D gene is TRBD1 (6 bases). The germline gives CDR1 SGHDN, CDR2 FVKESK. The CDR3 loop spans 15 amino acids. Between the trimmed V and J ends, which lost 0 bases and 7 bases, there was a span of 15 bases. Written as DNA, the CDR3 is TGTGCCAGCAGCCAAGAGGGGGGGCCTCTCTCTGGCTACACCTTC. Protein product: CASSQEGGPLSGYTF.

The gene calls are TRBV6-5 and TRBJ2-5, with D unclear. CDR3 length equals 15 residues. With 5 bases removed from V and 1 base from J, the gap between germline ends came to 14 bases. Germline lookup yields CDR1 MNHEY and CDR2 SVGAGI. The CDR3 reads CASSPYRHSQETQYF. Here the CDR3 DNA reads TGTGCCAGCAGTCCATACAGACATTCCCAAGAGACCCAGTACTTC.

The rearrangement uses TRBV5-1 and TRBJ1-4; 8 bases fit TRBD1. The CDR3 is made up of 16 amino acids. V trimming: 4 bases; J trimming: 4 bases; junction bases outside the gene matches: 9. Germline CDR1 SGHRS, CDR2 YFSETQ. CDR3 protein: CASSDRPGQVNEKLFF. DNA for the CDR3: TGCGCCAGCAGCGACCGACCGGGACAGGTTAATGAAAAACTGTTTTTT.

The V gene is TRBV5-1, the J gene TRBJ2-1, with D perhaps given as TRBD1 or TRBD2 (5 bases each). Trimming left V 4 bases short and J 2 bases short, with 10 bases between. There are 14 residues in the CDR3. The germline V gene has CDR1 SGHRS and CDR2 YFSETQ. As DNA, the CDR3 is TGCGCCAGCAGCACCGGGACGACCTACAATGAGCAGTTCTTC. This sequence encodes CASSTGTTYNEQFF.

A few counts support this clone. The J gene is TRBJ2-5, the V gene TRBV30; 10 bases match TRBD2. The germline CDR1 and CDR2 sequences are GTSNPN and SVGIG (reference sequence). Germline trimming cut 2 bases from V and 4 bases from J; bases unmatched to any gene: 1. The CDR3 contains 13 residues. CDR3 loop: CAWSRLAGETQYF. The CDR3, as DNA: TGTGCCTGGAGTCGACTAGCGGGAGAGACCCAGTACTTC.

This clone was recorded a few times. In nucleotides, the CDR3 is TGTGCCAGCAGTATCCTCGGGACAGGGGGCCCAAATGAGCAGTTCTTC. This codes for CASSILGTGGPNEQFF. V usage is TRBV27 and J usage is TRBJ2-1, with 12 bases aligning to TRBD1. The CDR3 sequence is 16 residues long. The ends lost 5 bases at V and 7 bases at J; junction bases unmatched: 9. The germline gives CDR1 MNHEY, CDR2 SMNVEV (reference sequence).

V gene TRBV18 combines with J gene TRBJ2-7; the match to TRBD2 covers 9 bases. V lost 0 bases to trimming and J lost 6 bases; unmatched junction nucleotides: 9. Germline-derived CDR1 and CDR2 are KGHSH and LQKENI. The CDR3 is 16 amino acids. The DNA of the CDR3 is TGTGCCAGCTCACCACCAGTGAATAGCGGGAGCTCCGAGCAGTACTTC. Amino acid sequence: CASSPPVNSGSSEQYF.

This clone was detected once. Other DNA variants within this sample encode the same CDR3. This chain links TRBV4-1 with TRBJ2-1; TRBD2 matches 10 bases. Germline V CDR1 and CDR2: MGHRA, YSYEKL. Trimming cost V 0 bases and J 3 bases; bases outside gene matches: 8. The CDR3 contains 18 residues. The chain's CDR3 is CASSQDRSRTSGYNEQFF. CDR3 nucleotide sequence: TGCGCCAGCAGCCAAGACAGAAGTAGGACTAGCGGCTACAATGAGCAGTTCTTC.

The chain is built from TRBV4-1 and TRBJ1-5; the match to TRBD1 covers 9 bases. Germline V gives CDR1 MGHRA, CDR2 YSYEKL. The junction had 8 bases not matched to a gene; V was cut back by 3 bases and J by 2 bases. This CDR3 has 17 residues. This chain's CDR3 is CASSQTQGAQGNQPQHF. CDR3 nucleotide sequence: TGCGCCAGCAGCCAGACACAGGGGGCGCAGGGCAATCAGCCCCAGCATTTT.

V and J are TRBV6-5 and TRBJ2-3; D gene unclear. CDR1 is MNHEY and CDR2 is SVGAGI in the germline V gene. The CDR3 runs to 11 residues. With 3 bases removed from V and 7 bases from J, the gap between germline ends came to 5 bases. CDR3 nucleotides: TGTGCCAGCAGTTATTCGAATACGCAGTATTTT. Protein sequence: CASSYSNTQYF.

This chain connects TRBV18 to TRBJ2-4; no clear D. The CDR3 runs 15 residues. Trimming pared 2 bases from V and 1 base from J, leaving 9 bases between. Germline V gene sequence: CDR1 KGHSH, CDR2 LQKENI. The CDR3 DNA reads as TGTGCCAGCTCACCAGACGAGTCGGCCAAAAACATTCAGTACTTC. Protein sequence: CASSPDESAKNIQYF.

This chain joins TRBV5-4 and TRBJ2-2; D may be TRBD2 (5 bases). Germline lookup yields CDR1 SGHNT and CDR2 YYREEE (reference sequence). V dropped 2 bases and J dropped 2 bases, with 10 bases sitting between them. The CDR3 has 15 amino acids. In DNA, the CDR3 is TGTGCCAGCAGCTTATCAGCGGATAACACCGGGGAGCTGTTTTTT. Its translation is CASSLSADNTGELFF.

The genes are TRBV9 and TRBJ2-3, with D perhaps matching TRBD2 (6 bases). The germline gives CDR1 SGDLS, CDR2 YYNGEE. V lost 4 bases, J lost 3 bases, and 15 bases lay in between. This CDR3 comprises 15 residues. CDR3 sequence reads: CASSPDGGGTDTQYF. The CDR3, as DNA: TGTGCCAGCAGCCCAGACGGGGGAGGTACAGATACGCAGTATTTT.

A word on this clone: Other nucleotide sequences from this sample produce the same CDR3. The rearrangement joins TRBV5-1 to TRBJ1-5; no reliable D call. Trimming removed 0 bases at V and 6 bases at J, with 7 bases between. The CDR3 length is 13 residues. Per the germline V gene, CDR1 is SGHRS and CDR2 is YFSETQ. CDR3 DNA sequence: TGCGCCAGCAGCTTGGAGGGTACTCAGCCCCAGCATTTT. This gives the protein CASSLEGTQPQHF. Supplemented by reference TRBV5-1 and TRBJ1-5, the full variable domain reads KAGVTQTPRYLIKTRGQQVTLSCSPISGHRSVSWYQQTPGQGLQFLFEYFSETQRNKGNFPGRFSGRQFSNSRSEMNVSTLELGDSALYLCASSLEGTQPQHFGDGTRLSIL.

The gene calls are TRBV12-1 and TRBJ1-4; the table's D call TRBD1 went unverified against the DNA. TRBV12-1 is classified as a pseudogene. The CDR3 is 14 amino acids. CDR3: CASTYRGQNEKLFF. The CDR3 coding sequence is TGTGCCAGCACCTATAGGGGACAGAATGAAAAACTGTTTTTT.

This sequence joins TRBV5-1 and TRBJ2-5; unclear D gene. In germline, CDR1 is SGHRS, CDR2 YFSETQ. The length of the CDR3 is 16 residues. V was pared by 0 bases and J by 5 bases, with 17 bases between. The chain's CDR3 is CASSLAGIRHGETQYF. The CDR3 DNA reads TGCGCCAGCAGCTTGGCTGGGATAAGACACGGGGAGACCCAGTACTTC. Full variable domain (missing parts from reference TRBV5-1 and TRBJ2-5): KAGVTQTPRYLIKTRGQQVTLSCSPISGHRSVSWYQQTPGQGLQFLFEYFSETQRNKGNFPGRFSGRQFSNSRSEMNVSTLELGDSALYLCASSLAGIRHGETQYFGPGTRLLVL.

The gene calls are TRBV5-1 and TRBJ2-5; TRBD2 agrees at 10 bases. Per the germline V gene, CDR1 is SGHRS and CDR2 is YFSETQ. The CDR3 has 17 residues. The V gene end was trimmed by 0 bases and the J gene end by 1 base; junction bases not matched to a gene: 6. The CDR3: CASSLAGASGGQETQYF. Written as DNA, the CDR3 is TGCGCCAGCAGCTTGGCTGGGGCTAGCGGGGGCCAAGAGACCCAGTACTTC. The complete variable domain, with remaining parts taken from reference TRBV5-1 and TRBJ2-5, reads KAGVTQTPRYLIKTRGQQVTLSCSPISGHRSVSWYQQTPGQGLQFLFEYFSETQRNKGNFPGRFSGRQFSNSRSEMNVSTLELGDSALYLCASSLAGASGGQETQYFGPGTRLLVL.

The genes are TRBV5-1 and TRBJ2-1, with D hard to call. The CDR3 is made up of 15 amino acids. V lost 4 bases and J lost 0, with 11 bases in between. Germline values: CDR1 SGHRS, CDR2 YFSETQ. This CDR3 is CASSPLRSSYNEQFF. The CDR3 region has the DNA TGCGCCAGCAGCCCACTCCGGAGCTCCTACAATGAGCAGTTCTTC.

The CDR3 nucleotides are TGTGCCAGCACACAGGGGGTATACGAGCAGTACTTC. It yields the protein CASTQGVYEQYF. This chain connects TRBV6-1 to TRBJ2-7, with TRBD1 matching over 8 bases. The CDR3 sequence is 12 residues long. The germline V gene encodes CDR1 MNHNS and CDR2 SASEGT. V gave up 7 bases and J gave up 4 bases; unmatched junction bases: 3.